A selection of T cell receptor beta chains follows, all from one sample in a study of T cell clones after liver transplantation. The method was immunoSEQ multiplex PCR; TCRdb's version includes in-frame clones alone and lacks a portion of them. The sample has tens of thousands of clones; 86% are singletons. The sample in question was CD4+ T cells from blood, obtained 24 months after liver transplant. These TCRs come from a human patient who received a liver transplant. Some T cells could come from the graft donor. Each CDR3 is given with its conserved first and last residue. A D gene is named only where the DNA matches it firmly. Clone size, where shown, is once, few, many, or a class for clones that have expanded.

D: TRBD1
size: once
V: TRBV4-2
J: TRBJ2-7
CDR3: CASSLTGTGGYEQYF
DNA: TGTGCCAGCAGCCTAACCGGGACAGGGGGCTACGAGCAGTACTTC

D: TRBD2
size: .
V: TRBV30
J: TRBJ2-5
CDR3: CAWKAASGRAEETQYF
DNA: TGTGCCTGGAAAGCGGCTAGCGGGAGGGCCGAAGAGACCCAGTACTTC

D: .
size: .
V: TRBV5-1
J: TRBJ2-7
CDR3: CASSLDSISGEQYF
DNA: TGCGCCAGCAGCTTGGACAGTATCTCGGGAGAGCAGTACTTC

D: .
size: .
V: TRBV11-2
J: TRBJ2-7
CDR3: CASSAGGTTYEQYF
DNA: TGTGCCAGCAGCGCCGGCGGGACAACCTACGAGCAGTACTTC

D: .
size: .
V: TRBV5-1
J: TRBJ2-1
CDR3: CASSPNYEQFF
DNA: TGCGCCAGCAGCCCTAACTATGAGCAGTTCTTC

D: .
size: .
V: TRBV5-4
J: TRBJ2-5
CDR3: CASSPSDPYQETQYF
DNA: TGTGCCAGCAGCCCCTCGGATCCGTACCAAGAGACCCAGTACTTC

D: TRBD1
size: few
V: TRBV5-6
J: TRBJ1-4
CDR3: CASSSDRAGEKLFF
DNA: TGTGCCAGCAGCTCTGACAGGGCTGGTGAAAAACTGTTTTTT

D: TRBD1
size: few
V: TRBV2
J: TRBJ2-6
CDR3: CASRGTGGIGVLTF
DNA: TGTGCCAGCAGAGGGACAGGGGGAATAGGCGTCCTGACTTTC

D: .
size: .
V: TRBV5-1
J: TRBJ2-5
CDR3: CASRKGESETQYF
DNA: TGCGCCAGCAGAAAGGGGGAATCCGAGACCCAGTACTTC

D: TRBD1
size: .
V: TRBV19
J: TRBJ2-3
CDR3: CASSTGQGLTPDTQYF
DNA: TGTGCCAGTAGCACCGGACAGGGATTAACCCCAGATACGCAGTATTTT

D: .
size: .
V: TRBV18
J: TRBJ2-5
CDR3: CASSPPGGHWEETQYF
DNA: TGTGCCAGCTCACCACCAGGGGGGCACTGGGAAGAGACCCAGTACTTC

D: TRBD1
size: .
V: TRBV15
J: TRBJ1-4
CDR3: CATSSQGAGRKLFF
DNA: TGTGCCACCAGCTCGCAGGGGGCGGGTAGAAAACTGTTTTTT

D: .
size: .
V: TRBV15
J: TRBJ2-4
CDR3: CATSDRSTVMKNIQYF
DNA: TGTGCCACCAGTGATAGAAGCACAGTAATGAAAAACATTCAGTACTTC

D: .
size: .
V: TRBV4-1
J: TRBJ1-1
CDR3: CASSKISTGLNTEAFF
DNA: TGCGCCAGCAGCAAGATTTCGACAGGTCTGAACACTGAAGCTTTCTTT

D: .
size: .
V: TRBV29-1
J: TRBJ2-2
CDR3: CSVSSAGELFF
DNA: TGCAGCGTTTCCTCCGCCGGGGAGCTGTTTTTT

D: TRBD1
size: .
V: TRBV18
J: TRBJ1-3
CDR3: CASSPGQGQSGNTIYF
DNA: TGTGCCAGCTCACCGGGACAGGGACAATCTGGAAACACCATATATTTT

D: TRBD1
size: .
V: TRBV27
J: TRBJ1-1
CDR3: CASSSPTGAGFSEAFF
DNA: TGTGCCAGCAGTTCACCGACAGGGGCAGGGTTTAGTGAAGCTTTCTTT

D: TRBD1
size: .
V: TRBV27
J: TRBJ2-2
CDR3: CASSPLPMTGRNTGELFF
DNA: TGTGCCAGCAGTCCTCTCCCAATGACAGGGAGGAACACCGGGGAGCTGTTTTTT

D: TRBD2
size: .
V: TRBV5-5
J: TRBJ2-5
CDR3: CASSSGLAAITGETQYF
DNA: TGTGCCAGCAGCTCGGGACTAGCGGCGATTACTGGGGAGACCCAGTACTTC

D: TRBD2
size: .
V: TRBV29-1
J: TRBJ2-2
CDR3: CSVRTSGGTNTGELFF
DNA: TGCAGCGTTAGAACTAGCGGGGGGACGAACACCGGGGAGCTGTTTTTT

D: .
size: once
V: TRBV11-2
J: TRBJ2-1
CDR3: CASSSFGLTKGDEQFF
DNA: TGTGCCAGCAGCTCCTTCGGACTAACTAAGGGGGATGAGCAGTTCTTC

D: .
size: .
V: TRBV28
J: TRBJ2-5
CDR3: CASRTTGRETQYF
DNA: TGTGCCAGCAGGACGACAGGTCGAGAGACCCAGTACTTC

D: TRBD1
size: .
V: TRBV29-1
J: TRBJ2-1
CDR3: CSAPAGTGAFEQFF
DNA: TGCAGCGCCCCGGCGGGGACAGGGGCATTTGAGCAGTTCTTC

D: .
size: .
V: TRBV5-1
J: TRBJ1-5
CDR3: CASSPQGLGQPQHF
DNA: TGCGCCAGCAGCCCACAGGGCTTGGGACAGCCCCAGCATTTT

D: TRBD1
size: .
V: TRBV5-1
J: TRBJ1-1
CDR3: CASSLQGYTEAFF
DNA: TGCGCCAGCAGCTTACAGGGGTACACTGAAGCTTTCTTT

D: TRBD2
size: .
V: TRBV5-1
J: TRBJ2-2
CDR3: CASSPLGGAGATGELFF
DNA: TGCGCCAGCAGCCCCCTCGGGGGAGCGGGAGCAACCGGGGAGCTGTTTTTT

D: .
size: .
V: TRBV18
J: TRBJ2-1
CDR3: CASSPGRPNEQFF
DNA: TGTGCCAGCTCACCTGGCAGGCCCAATGAGCAGTTCTTC

D: .
size: few
V: TRBV6-1
J: TRBJ2-1
CDR3: CASSELGGSYNEQFF
DNA: TGTGCCAGCAGTGAATTAGGGGGGTCCTACAATGAGCAGTTCTTC

D: .
size: .
V: TRBV19
J: TRBJ2-5
CDR3: CASSPAGRVSRETQYF
DNA: TGTGCCAGTAGTCCCGCCGGACGGGTTAGCCGCGAGACCCAGTACTTC

D: TRBD1
size: .
V: TRBV5-1
J: TRBJ2-1
CDR3: CASSTGQGSYNEQFF
DNA: TGCGCCAGCAGCACAGGACAGGGCTCCTACAATGAGCAGTTCTTC

D: TRBD2
size: .
V: TRBV11-2
J: TRBJ2-5
CDR3: CASSPRLAGEETQYF
DNA: TGTGCCAGCAGCCCCCGACTAGCGGGGGAAGAGACCCAGTACTTC

D: .
size: .
V: TRBV27
J: TRBJ2-1
CDR3: CASKDQDSYIEQFF
DNA: TGTGCCAGCAAGGATCAGGACTCTTATATAGAGCAGTTCTTC

D: TRBD1
size: .
V: TRBV19
J: TRBJ2-2
CDR3: CASSRDRATGELFF
DNA: TGTGCCAGTAGCCGGGACAGGGCAACCGGGGAGCTGTTTTTT

D: .
size: .
V: TRBV14
J: TRBJ2-7
CDR3: CASSRDSVYEQYF
DNA: TGTGCCAGCAGCCGCGACAGTGTCTACGAGCAGTACTTC

D: .
size: .
V: TRBV6-6
J: TRBJ2-7
CDR3: CASSPSDRLGNEQYF
DNA: TGTGCCAGCAGTCCCTCCGACAGGCTCGGGAACGAGCAGTACTTC

D: TRBD2
size: .
V: TRBV7-2
J: TRBJ2-1
CDR3: CASSSGLAGGQGEQFF
DNA: TGTGCCAGCAGCTCCGGACTAGCGGGGGGGCAGGGTGAGCAGTTCTTC

D: .
size: .
V: TRBV4-2
J: TRBJ2-3
CDR3: CASSQTGAGDTQYF
DNA: TGTGCCAGCAGCCAAACGGGGGCTGGAGATACGCAGTATTTT

D: TRBD1
size: .
V: TRBV15
J: TRBJ1-4
CDR3: CATSRDGTGLAEKLFF
DNA: TGTGCCACCAGCAGAGATGGGACAGGGCTTGCTGAAAAACTGTTTTTT

D: .
size: .
V: TRBV18
J: TRBJ2-7
CDR3: CASSPTMDSPTQYF
DNA: TGTGCCAGCTCACCGACAATGGACAGCCCAACCCAGTACTTC

D: TRBD1
size: .
V: TRBV5-4
J: TRBJ1-2
CDR3: CASSLAAGGVDYGYTF
DNA: TGTGCCAGCAGCTTGGCCGCAGGGGGCGTCGACTATGGCTACACCTTC

D: .
size: .
V: TRBV7-3
J: TRBJ1-6
CDR3: CASSLGLGGRSPLHF
DNA: TGTGCCAGCAGCTTAGGACTAGGCGGGCGTTCACCCCTCCACTTT

D: TRBD1
size: .
V: TRBV7-3
J: TRBJ1-1
CDR3: CASCRGQNTEAFF
DNA: TGTGCCAGCTGTAGGGGGCAGAACACTGAAGCTTTCTTT

D: .
size: .
V: TRBV28
J: TRBJ2-1
CDR3: CASSPLDSNYNEQFF
DNA: TGTGCCAGCAGCCCTCTTGACTCCAACTACAATGAGCAGTTCTTC

D: .
size: medium-sized
V: TRBV7-8
J: TRBJ1-2
CDR3: CASSLDGGGYTF
DNA: TGTGCCAGCAGCTTAGATGGGGGTGGCTACACCTTC

D: .
size: .
V: TRBV18
J: TRBJ2-7
CDR3: CASSLSGLTYEQYF
DNA: TGTGCCAGCTCACTTTCGGGGCTTACCTACGAGCAGTACTTC

D: .
size: once
V: TRBV5-1
J: TRBJ1-2
CDR3: CASSSAGEVMVGGYTF
DNA: TGCGCCAGCAGCTCCGCCGGGGAAGTGATGGTAGGTGGCTACACCTTC

D: .
size: once
V: TRBV5-6
J: TRBJ2-3
CDR3: CASSLGPSTDTQYF
DNA: TGTGCCAGCAGCTTAGGGCCCAGCACAGATACGCAGTATTTT

D: TRBD1
size: .
V: TRBV28
J: TRBJ1-2
CDR3: CASSFPGGLYGYTF
DNA: TGTGCCAGCAGTTTTCCAGGGGGCCTCTATGGCTACACCTTC

D: TRBD1
size: .
V: TRBV5-1
J: TRBJ1-1
CDR3: CASSLPQGATEAFF
DNA: TGCGCCAGCAGCTTGCCACAGGGGGCTACTGAAGCTTTCTTT

D: .
size: once
V: TRBV12-5
J: TRBJ1-2
CDR3: CASGLVAGAREGGYTF
DNA: TGTGCTAGTGGTTTGGTGGCAGGGGCACGGGAGGGTGGCTACACCTTC